This T cell receptor beta chain is drawn from a study of blood T cell repertoires in COVID-19. Turning to the study itself: COVID-19 samples from acute and convalescent phases originated in the United States, Italy and Spain. T cells, B-cell-depleted T cells, or PBMCs supplied cDNA or gDNA.

Some clones are missing from TCRdb's copy, which holds only in-frame ones; the method was immunoSEQ multiplex PCR. Among approximately 350,000 clones listed, about nine tenths were seen once. Patients in Seattle were enrolled during active infection, then followed longitudinally. The CDR3 is 12 amino acids. Germline V CDR1 and CDR2: SQVTM, ANQGSEA. The V end lost 7 bases, the J end lost 1 base, and 10 bases lay between the germline ends. A note on this clone: Within the sample, other DNA sequences also encode this same CDR3.

The sample was peripheral blood. This chain joins TRBV29-1 and TRBJ1-1; a weak D match, TRBD1 (5 bases). The sequence came from a woman in her 70s with COVID-19, enrolled during active disease. The CDR3: CSAGTGNTEAFF. The CDR3 DNA reads as TGCAGCGCGGGGACTGGGAACACTGAAGCTTTCTTT.